The rows below give T cell receptor beta chains drawn from one sample of a study of blood T cell repertoires in COVID-19. The method was immunoSEQ multiplex PCR; TCRdb's version includes in-frame clones alone and lacks a portion of them. The sample holds roughly 250,000 clones; about 73% are singletons and the top ten take about 3%. The sample consisted of peripheral blood. The receptor set was obtained from a woman over 75 with acute or convalescent COVID-19. CDR3s include the opening cysteine and the closing phenylalanine or tryptophan. The D gene is left open where the match is weak. Clone size, where shown, is once, few, many, or a class for clones that have expanded.

d_gene,v_gene,abundance,j_gene,CDR3aa,CDR3nt
-,TRBV11-3,-,TRBJ2-1,CASSLEGTGISSYNEQFF,TGTGCCAGCAGCTTAGAAGGAACGGGTATAAGCTCCTACAATGAGCAGTTCTTC
-,TRBV7-9,-,TRBJ2-1,CASSVVSEQFF,TGTGCCAGCAGCGTTGTATCTGAGCAGTTCTTC
TRBD1,TRBV19,few,TRBJ1-2,CASSIGTGKIYGYTF,TGTGCCAGTAGTATCGGGACAGGGAAAATCTATGGCTACACCTTC
TRBD1,TRBV19,-,TRBJ2-1,CASSRGQGAYNEQFF,TGTGCCAGTAGCCGTGGACAGGGGGCCTACAATGAGCAGTTCTTC
TRBD1,TRBV7-3,-,TRBJ1-1,CASRLGGPNTEAFF,TGTGCCAGCAGATTAGGGGGCCCGAACACTGAAGCTTTCTTT
-,TRBV11-2,once,TRBJ1-2,CASSLERQALSYTF,TGTGCCAGCAGCTTGGAAAGACAGGCCTTGAGCTACACCTTC
-,TRBV4-3,few,TRBJ1-2,CASSQEVAARGDGYTF,TGCGCCAGCAGCCAAGAGGTGGCGGCCAGGGGCGATGGCTACACCTTC
-,TRBV6-5,once,TRBJ2-7,CASSYSPRAGYEQYF,TGTGCCAGCAGTTACTCCCCCCGTGCAGGGTACGAGCAGTACTTC
TRBD2,TRBV18,-,TRBJ2-5,CASSPASGGQETQYF,TGTGCCAGCTCACCCGCCAGCGGGGGGCAAGAGACCCAGTACTTC
-,TRBV23-1,-,TRBJ1-1,CASRLETPSGMNTEAFF,TGCGCCAGCAGGTTAGAAACCCCGTCGGGGATGAACACTGAAGCTTTCTTT
TRBD1,TRBV14,-,TRBJ2-7,CASSQLTGYEQYF,TGTGCCAGCAGCCAATTGACAGGGTACGAGCAGTACTTC
TRBD1,TRBV11-2,-,TRBJ2-5,CASSLGARGLETQYF,TGTGCCAGCAGCTTAGGGGCCAGGGGGCTGGAGACCCAGTACTTC
-,TRBV6-5,-,TRBJ1-4,CASRQGRPIEKLFF,TGTGCCAGCAGACAGGGCCGACCCATTGAAAAACTGTTTTTT
TRBD1,TRBV5-1,-,TRBJ1-2,CASSWGRGTGNGYTF,TGCGCCAGCAGCTGGGGCCGCGGGACAGGGAATGGCTACACCTTC
-,TRBV5-4,-,TRBJ1-1,CASSWNGQEAFF,TGTGCCAGCAGCTGGAATGGACAAGAAGCTTTCTTT
-,TRBV19,-,TRBJ2-1,CASSPLVDSAGLGEQFF,TGTGCCAGTAGTCCCTTGGTGGACTCCGCCGGTTTAGGTGAGCAGTTCTTC
-,TRBV7-7,few,TRBJ1-5,CASSCFTLVQGSLLRQHF,TGTGCCAGCAGCTGCTTTACGTTGGTGCAGGGGTCCCTCCTCCGCCAGCATTTT
TRBD1,TRBV29-1,few,TRBJ1-5,CSVGQGLNQPQHF,TGCAGCGTGGGACAGGGCCTTAATCAGCCCCAGCATTTT
-,TRBV3-1/TRBV3-2,-,TRBJ1-2,CASSQDHNGGGYTF,TGTGCCAGCAGCCAAGACCATAATGGAGGTGGCTACACCTTC
TRBD1,TRBV30,-,TRBJ2-5,CAWSRTGQGRETQYF,TGTGCCTGGAGTCGAACGGGACAGGGGCGAGAGACCCAGTACTTC
TRBD1,TRBV6-6,few,TRBJ1-6,CASSVAGQNNSPLHF,TGTGCCAGCAGTGTAGCGGGACAGAATAATTCACCCCTCCACTTT
-,TRBV28,many,TRBJ1-6,CASSPQGTYNSPLHF,TGTGCCAGCAGCCCGCAGGGGACCTATAATTCACCCCTCCACTTT
TRBD2,TRBV7-9,-,TRBJ2-7,CASSFLQYGGSYEQYF,TGTGCCAGCAGCTTCCTCCAATACGGGGGGAGTTACGAGCAGTACTTC
-,TRBV2,-,TRBJ1-5,CASSVGRGWGNQPQHF,TGTGCCAGCAGTGTGGGCAGGGGTTGGGGCAATCAGCCCCAGCATTTT
TRBD2,TRBV11-2,few,TRBJ2-5,CASSSLAAQETQYF,TGTGCCAGCAGTTCCCTAGCGGCGCAAGAGACCCAGTACTTC
TRBD1,TRBV6-7,-,TRBJ1-2,CASSSDRERGYTF,TGTGCCAGCAGTTCCGACAGGGAGCGTGGCTACACCTTC
-,TRBV10-3,-,TRBJ2-2,CAISAQGGGIGVTGELFF,TGTGCCATCAGTGCTCAGGGGGGCGGTATCGGAGTCACCGGGGAGCTGTTTTTT
TRBD2,TRBV3-1/TRBV3-2,-,TRBJ2-3,CASSLKTGLVPDTQYF,TGTGCCAGCAGCCTCAAGACGGGACTAGTGCCAGATACGCAGTATTTT
TRBD2,TRBV6-2/TRBV6-3,-,TRBJ2-3,CASSLKRTSGGPDTQYF,TGTGCCAGCAGCCTGAAAAGGACTAGCGGGGGGCCGGATACGCAGTATTTT
-,TRBV5-1,-,TRBJ2-7,CASSWTGDREQYF,TGCGCCAGCAGCTGGACTGGGGATCGGGAGCAGTACTTC
TRBD1,TRBV24-1,few,TRBJ1-6,CATRPGQGLTSYNSPLHF,TGTGCCACCAGGCCGGGACAGGGATTAACCTCCTATAATTCACCCCTCCACTTT
-,TRBV5-1,-,TRBJ2-1,CASSLGQAKGANEQFF,TGCGCCAGCAGCTTGGGTCAGGCTAAAGGGGCTAATGAGCAGTTCTTC
-,TRBV12-3/TRBV12-4,-,TRBJ1-2,CASTRDFRSGYTF,TGTGCCAGCACTAGGGACTTCCGGAGTGGCTACACCTTC
TRBD1,TRBV6-2/TRBV6-3,many,TRBJ1-1,CASSDGTGGLNTEAFF,TGTGCCAGCAGCGACGGGACAGGGGGCTTGAACACTGAAGCTTTCTTT
-,TRBV4-2,-,TRBJ1-1,CASSRKKGQNTEAFF,TGTGCCAGCAGCCGGAAAAAGGGGCAGAACACTGAAGCTTTCTTT
TRBD1,TRBV6-4,-,TRBJ1-3,CASGPQGARGNTIYF,TGTGCCAGCGGACCACAGGGGGCGCGAGGAAACACCATATATTTT
TRBD2,TRBV29-1,few,TRBJ2-1,CSVLGLAGGAYNEQFF,TGCAGCGTTCTCGGACTAGCGGGAGGGGCCTACAATGAGCAGTTCTTC
-,TRBV5-1,-,TRBJ1-1,CASSSHPGVEAFF,TGCGCCAGCAGCTCACACCCGGGAGTCGAAGCTTTCTTT
TRBD1,TRBV6-5,-,TRBJ1-6,CASRQGANSPLHF,TGTGCCAGCAGACAGGGGGCGAATTCACCCCTCCACTTT
TRBD2,TRBV29-1,-,TRBJ2-1,CSVAGTTRARNEQFF,TGCAGCGTAGCCGGGACTACGAGGGCACGCAATGAGCAGTTCTTC
TRBD2,TRBV7-2,-,TRBJ2-7,CASSQEGSGGAWFYEQYF,TGTGCCAGCAGCCAAGAGGGTAGCGGGGGGGCGTGGTTCTACGAGCAGTACTTC
-,TRBV10-2,few,TRBJ1-2,CASSDRGARGYTF,TGCGCCAGCAGTGATCGGGGGGCGAGGGGCTACACCTTC
-,TRBV29-1,-,TRBJ1-3,CSAETGSGNTIYF,TGCAGCGCAGAGACAGGTTCGGGAAACACCATATATTTT
-,TRBV2,-,TRBJ1-1,CASRGGLGAGTEAFF,TGTGCCAGCAGGGGGGGATTAGGGGCCGGCACTGAAGCTTTCTTT
-,TRBV7-2,-,TRBJ1-2,CASSLAYLGRSYGYTF,TGTGCCAGCAGCTTAGCCTACTTGGGCAGGTCCTATGGCTACACCTTC